The entry below describes one TCR beta chain. No antigen is known for it. This sample is drawn from a study of CD8+ T cells in alopecia areata. The CDR3 is 14 amino acids. Per germline, CDR1 LNHDA and CDR2 SQIVND (reference sequence). Trimming shortened V by 6 bases and J by 2 bases, and 12 bases separated the two germline ends. Findings of the study overall: Clonality in lesional scalp, especially alopecia totalis/universalis, exceeded that of normal scalp.

Sequencing templates came from extracted RNA that was reverse transcribed into cDNA. Sequencing used immunoSEQ multiplex PCR; TCRdb keeps in-frame clones, though not all of them. The profile shows fewer than 40,000 clones, 55% of them singletons. The study team obtained lesional scalp punch biopsies and peripheral blood from alopecia areata patients. Input material: NKG2D-high CD8+ T cells sorted from blood. The clonotype was recovered from a human donor with alopecia areata. The rearrangement uses TRBV19 and TRBJ2-3; D may be TRBD1 (5 bases). In DNA form, the CDR3 reads TGTGCCAGTAGCCCCGCAGGGCTCACAGATACGCAGTATTTT. Protein product: CASSPAGLTDTQYF.